A selection of T cell receptor beta chains follows, all from one sample in a study of cytomegalovirus exposure and HLA in healthy donors. TCRdb's table, derived via immunoSEQ multiplex PCR, lists solely in-frame clones and lacks some. The repertoire holds under 250,000 clones, with more than 70% as singletons. The specimen sequenced was PBMCs. The source is a boy between 10 and 17 years old in good health and CMV-seronegative. Each CDR3 is given with its conserved first and last residue. Each record gives: V gene, J gene, clone size, D gene, CDR3 protein, CDR3 DNA. A D gene is named only where the DNA matches it firmly. Rows may omit the clone size; those that give it use once, few, many or a size class.

v_call: TRBV11-3
j_call: TRBJ1-1
clone_size: -
d_call: TRBD1
cdr3_aa: CASRPTGGEAFF
cdr3_nt: TGTGCCAGCAGACCTACAGGGGGGGAAGCTTTCTTT

v_call: TRBV25-1
j_call: TRBJ1-1
clone_size: few
d_call: -
cdr3_aa: CASSERLDTEAFF
cdr3_nt: TGTGCCAGCAGTGAGCGTCTCGACACTGAAGCTTTCTTT

v_call: TRBV5-1
j_call: TRBJ1-3
clone_size: -
d_call: TRBD1
cdr3_aa: CASSLTPTGDGNTIYF
cdr3_nt: TGCGCCAGCAGCTTAACCCCGACAGGGGACGGAAACACCATATATTTT

v_call: TRBV5-4
j_call: TRBJ1-1
clone_size: few
d_call: -
cdr3_aa: CASSLNSHTEAFF
cdr3_nt: TGTGCCAGCAGCTTGAACAGCCACACTGAAGCTTTCTTT

v_call: TRBV12-5
j_call: TRBJ2-1
clone_size: -
d_call: TRBD2
cdr3_aa: CASGLFDLAGATYNEQFF
cdr3_nt: TGTGCTAGTGGCCTTTTTGACCTAGCGGGAGCGACCTACAATGAGCAGTTCTTC

v_call: TRBV25-1
j_call: TRBJ1-2
clone_size: -
d_call: -
cdr3_aa: CASSVRDYGYTF
cdr3_nt: TGTGCCAGCAGTGTCAGGGACTATGGCTACACCTTC

v_call: TRBV7-9
j_call: TRBJ2-1
clone_size: few
d_call: TRBD2
cdr3_aa: CASSAGTSGTPYNEQFF
cdr3_nt: TGTGCCAGCAGCGCCGGGACTAGCGGAACCCCCTACAATGAGCAGTTCTTC

v_call: TRBV29-1
j_call: TRBJ2-2
clone_size: -
d_call: TRBD1
cdr3_aa: CSVEPGTGGGELFF
cdr3_nt: TGCAGCGTTGAGCCGGGGACAGGCGGCGGGGAGCTGTTTTTT

v_call: TRBV5-4
j_call: TRBJ2-3
clone_size: -
d_call: -
cdr3_aa: CASNSGSDTQYF
cdr3_nt: TGTGCCAGCAACTCGGGGTCAGATACGCAGTATTTT

v_call: TRBV30
j_call: TRBJ2-6
clone_size: -
d_call: TRBD1
cdr3_aa: CAWNSPGTGFGANVLTF
cdr3_nt: TGTGCCTGGAACTCCCCCGGGACAGGGTTTGGGGCCAACGTCCTGACTTTC

v_call: TRBV7-9
j_call: TRBJ1-2
clone_size: -
d_call: TRBD1
cdr3_aa: CASSPGGLTYGYTF
cdr3_nt: TGTGCCAGCAGCCCAGGGGGTTTAACCTATGGCTACACCTTC

v_call: TRBV11-3
j_call: TRBJ2-7
clone_size: -
d_call: TRBD2
cdr3_aa: CASSPPAGGVYEQYF
cdr3_nt: TGTGCCAGCAGCCCCCCAGCGGGAGGGGTCTACGAGCAGTACTTC

v_call: TRBV10-3
j_call: TRBJ1-5
clone_size: -
d_call: TRBD1
cdr3_aa: CAIGGGHQPQHF
cdr3_nt: TGTGCCATCGGAGGGGGCCATCAGCCCCAGCATTTT

v_call: TRBV5-4
j_call: TRBJ1-1
clone_size: few
d_call: TRBD1
cdr3_aa: CASSSTGVGTEAFF
cdr3_nt: TGTGCCAGCAGCTCTACAGGGGTGGGCACTGAAGCTTTCTTT

v_call: TRBV15
j_call: TRBJ1-2
clone_size: -
d_call: -
cdr3_aa: CATSTTSDSEGSGYTF
cdr3_nt: TGTGCCACCAGCACCACCTCCGACAGCGAAGGCTCTGGCTACACCTTC

v_call: TRBV7-2
j_call: TRBJ2-1
clone_size: -
d_call: TRBD1
cdr3_aa: CASSLRQGSEQFF
cdr3_nt: TGTGCCAGCAGCCTGCGACAGGGTTCTGAGCAGTTCTTC

v_call: TRBV7-2
j_call: TRBJ2-7
clone_size: -
d_call: TRBD1
cdr3_aa: CASGSDRGPYEQYF
cdr3_nt: TGTGCCAGCGGCTCGGACAGGGGTCCCTACGAGCAGTACTTC

v_call: TRBV7-2
j_call: TRBJ2-3
clone_size: -
d_call: -
cdr3_aa: CASSLWTDTDTQYF
cdr3_nt: TGTGCCAGCAGCCTCTGGACTGACACAGATACGCAGTATTTT

v_call: TRBV19
j_call: TRBJ2-7
clone_size: -
d_call: TRBD1
cdr3_aa: CASTLGQGEAYEQYF
cdr3_nt: TGTGCCAGTACCCTGGGACAGGGAGAAGCCTACGAGCAGTACTTC

v_call: TRBV7-2
j_call: TRBJ2-3
clone_size: -
d_call: -
cdr3_aa: CASSLAGATDTQYF
cdr3_nt: TGTGCCAGCAGCTTAGCGGGAGCTACAGATACGCAGTATTTT

v_call: TRBV5-8
j_call: TRBJ2-1
clone_size: -
d_call: TRBD1
cdr3_aa: CASSWDSRVNEQFF
cdr3_nt: TGTGCCAGCAGCTGGGACAGCAGGGTTAATGAGCAGTTCTTC

v_call: TRBV6-5
j_call: TRBJ1-2
clone_size: few
d_call: -
cdr3_aa: CASSRGEWGYTF
cdr3_nt: TGTGCCAGCAGCCGCGGGGAGTGGGGCTACACCTTC

v_call: TRBV11-3
j_call: TRBJ2-3
clone_size: -
d_call: -
cdr3_aa: CASSPARGTDTQYF
cdr3_nt: TGTGCCAGCAGCCCAGCGCGTGGTACAGATACGCAGTATTTT

v_call: TRBV7-9
j_call: TRBJ1-2
clone_size: -
d_call: -
cdr3_aa: CASSFTGDGYTF
cdr3_nt: TGTGCCAGCAGCTTCACGGGGGATGGCTACACCTTC

v_call: TRBV6-6
j_call: TRBJ1-4
clone_size: -
d_call: -
cdr3_aa: CASSYWGGNEKLFF
cdr3_nt: TGTGCCAGCAGTTACTGGGGGGGTAATGAAAAACTGTTTTTT

v_call: TRBV11-2
j_call: TRBJ1-1
clone_size: -
d_call: -
cdr3_aa: CASSSGNTEAFF
cdr3_nt: TGTGCCAGCAGCTCCGGGAACACTGAAGCTTTCTTT

v_call: TRBV11-2
j_call: TRBJ2-1
clone_size: -
d_call: -
cdr3_aa: CASSPLPGDYNEQFF
cdr3_nt: TGTGCCAGCAGCCCCCTCCCAGGGGACTACAATGAGCAGTTCTTC

v_call: TRBV11-3
j_call: TRBJ2-1
clone_size: -
d_call: TRBD1
cdr3_aa: CASSFGQGTYNEQFF
cdr3_nt: TGTGCCAGCAGCTTTGGACAGGGGACCTACAATGAGCAGTTCTTC

v_call: TRBV5-1
j_call: TRBJ1-2
clone_size: -
d_call: TRBD1
cdr3_aa: CASSFNRGPSYGYTF
cdr3_nt: TGCGCCAGCAGCTTCAACAGGGGGCCGAGTTATGGCTACACCTTC

v_call: TRBV11-3
j_call: TRBJ2-1
clone_size: -
d_call: TRBD2
cdr3_aa: CASSTLAGVHNEQFF
cdr3_nt: TGTGCCAGCAGCACCTTAGCGGGAGTGCACAATGAGCAGTTCTTC

v_call: TRBV25-1
j_call: TRBJ1-2
clone_size: -
d_call: -
cdr3_aa: CASSERLYGYTF
cdr3_nt: TGTGCCAGCAGTGAGCGGCTCTATGGCTACACCTTC

v_call: TRBV11-3
j_call: TRBJ2-5
clone_size: -
d_call: TRBD2
cdr3_aa: CASSPSAGLAGGGETQYF
cdr3_nt: TGTGCCAGCAGTCCCTCCGCGGGACTAGCGGGGGGCGGGGAGACCCAGTACTTC

v_call: TRBV7-2
j_call: TRBJ1-1
clone_size: -
d_call: -
cdr3_aa: CASSFQWRKSEAFF
cdr3_nt: TGTGCCAGCAGCTTTCAATGGCGGAAATCTGAAGCTTTCTTT

v_call: TRBV5-1
j_call: TRBJ1-2
clone_size: -
d_call: -
cdr3_aa: CASSLGDSDYGYTF
cdr3_nt: TGCGCCAGCAGCTTGGGGGACTCGGACTATGGCTACACCTTC

v_call: TRBV7-9
j_call: TRBJ2-1
clone_size: -
d_call: -
cdr3_aa: CASSLSADNEQFF
cdr3_nt: TGTGCCAGCAGCTTGAGCGCTGACAATGAGCAGTTCTTC

v_call: TRBV9
j_call: TRBJ2-7
clone_size: -
d_call: -
cdr3_aa: CASSVGQIKSYEQYF
cdr3_nt: TGTGCCAGCAGCGTAGGACAGATAAAGTCCTACGAGCAGTACTTC

v_call: TRBV5-1
j_call: TRBJ1-3
clone_size: -
d_call: -
cdr3_aa: CASSYYSGSGNTIYF
cdr3_nt: TGCGCCAGCAGCTACTATTCGGGCTCTGGAAACACCATATATTTT

v_call: TRBV4-1
j_call: TRBJ1-5
clone_size: -
d_call: TRBD1
cdr3_aa: CASSQEIAQGVSNQPQHF
cdr3_nt: TGCGCCAGCAGCCAAGAAATCGCGCAGGGGGTAAGCAATCAGCCCCAGCATTTT

v_call: TRBV6-6
j_call: TRBJ2-3
clone_size: -
d_call: -
cdr3_aa: CASSYRRSTDTQYF
cdr3_nt: TGTGCCAGCAGTTACCGGAGAAGCACAGATACGCAGTATTTT

v_call: TRBV2
j_call: TRBJ1-4
clone_size: -
d_call: TRBD1
cdr3_aa: CASSQQGVNEKLFF
cdr3_nt: TGTGCCAGCAGTCAACAGGGGGTTAATGAAAAACTGTTTTTT

v_call: TRBV7-6
j_call: TRBJ2-3
clone_size: -
d_call: TRBD2
cdr3_aa: CASSPLGGGGDTQYF
cdr3_nt: TGTGCCAGCAGCCCCCTTGGCGGGGGTGGTGATACGCAGTATTTT

v_call: TRBV10-1
j_call: TRBJ2-3
clone_size: once
d_call: TRBD2
cdr3_aa: CASSLGGDPVDTQYF
cdr3_nt: TGCGCCAGCAGTCTTGGGGGGGACCCAGTGGATACGCAGTATTTT

v_call: TRBV2
j_call: TRBJ1-3
clone_size: -
d_call: -
cdr3_aa: CASSGRGSGNTIYF
cdr3_nt: TGTGCCAGCAGCGGCAGAGGCTCTGGAAACACCATATATTTT

v_call: TRBV11-2
j_call: TRBJ1-2
clone_size: once
d_call: TRBD1
cdr3_aa: CASSLTPGQTNYGYTF
cdr3_nt: TGTGCCAGCAGCTTGACTCCGGGACAGACAAACTATGGCTACACCTTC

v_call: TRBV7-9
j_call: TRBJ1-4
clone_size: -
d_call: -
cdr3_aa: CASSLNTATNEKLFF
cdr3_nt: TGTGCCAGCAGCTTAAATACAGCAACTAATGAAAAACTGTTTTTT

v_call: TRBV7-6
j_call: TRBJ2-5
clone_size: -
d_call: -
cdr3_aa: CASSLGSSAGAEETQYF
cdr3_nt: TGTGCCAGCAGCTTAGGTTCTTCGGCAGGGGCCGAAGAGACCCAGTACTTC

v_call: TRBV27
j_call: TRBJ1-6
clone_size: -
d_call: TRBD1
cdr3_aa: CASGTGKPLHF
cdr3_nt: TGTGCCAGCGGGACAGGGAAACCCCTCCACTTT

v_call: TRBV30
j_call: TRBJ2-7
clone_size: -
d_call: TRBD1
cdr3_aa: CAWSGGDSKSYEQYF
cdr3_nt: TGTGCCTGGAGTGGAGGGGACAGTAAGTCCTACGAGCAGTACTTC

v_call: TRBV18
j_call: TRBJ1-2
clone_size: -
d_call: -
cdr3_aa: CASSRLEGGGYTF
cdr3_nt: TGTGCCAGCTCCCGATTAGAGGGAGGAGGCTACACCTTC

v_call: TRBV15
j_call: TRBJ1-2
clone_size: -
d_call: TRBD1
cdr3_aa: CATSTDPGQIYGYTF
cdr3_nt: TGTGCCACCAGCACCGATCCGGGACAGATCTATGGCTACACCTTC

v_call: TRBV27
j_call: TRBJ1-3
clone_size: -
d_call: TRBD1
cdr3_aa: CASRPRGPGNTIYF
cdr3_nt: TGTGCCAGCAGACCCAGGGGGCCAGGAAACACCATATATTTT

v_call: TRBV6-5
j_call: TRBJ2-7
clone_size: -
d_call: -
cdr3_aa: CASSTTSSVYEQYF
cdr3_nt: TGTGCCAGCAGTACTACATCTAGCGTCTACGAGCAGTACTTC

v_call: TRBV19
j_call: TRBJ1-4
clone_size: few
d_call: -
cdr3_aa: CASSIGRPGGRLFF
cdr3_nt: TGTGCCAGTAGTATCGGGAGGCCGGGGGGGCGTCTGTTTTTT

v_call: TRBV27
j_call: TRBJ2-3
clone_size: -
d_call: -
cdr3_aa: CASSSTTDPDTQYF
cdr3_nt: TGTGCCAGCAGTTCCACTACTGATCCAGATACGCAGTATTTT

v_call: TRBV30
j_call: TRBJ2-5
clone_size: -
d_call: -
cdr3_aa: CAWTRHETQYF
cdr3_nt: TGTGCCTGGACTCGACACGAGACCCAGTACTTC

v_call: TRBV5-6
j_call: TRBJ2-7
clone_size: -
d_call: -
cdr3_aa: CASSQTLRGRGEQYF
cdr3_nt: TGTGCCAGCAGCCAGACTTTGAGAGGGCGAGGCGAGCAGTACTTC

v_call: TRBV9
j_call: TRBJ1-2
clone_size: few
d_call: -
cdr3_aa: CASSTTPRDTNYGYTF
cdr3_nt: TGTGCCAGCAGCACCACCCCCAGGGATACCAACTATGGCTACACCTTC

v_call: TRBV30
j_call: TRBJ1-1
clone_size: -
d_call: -
cdr3_aa: CACQYGNTEAFF
cdr3_nt: TGTGCCTGCCAATACGGTAACACTGAAGCTTTCTTT